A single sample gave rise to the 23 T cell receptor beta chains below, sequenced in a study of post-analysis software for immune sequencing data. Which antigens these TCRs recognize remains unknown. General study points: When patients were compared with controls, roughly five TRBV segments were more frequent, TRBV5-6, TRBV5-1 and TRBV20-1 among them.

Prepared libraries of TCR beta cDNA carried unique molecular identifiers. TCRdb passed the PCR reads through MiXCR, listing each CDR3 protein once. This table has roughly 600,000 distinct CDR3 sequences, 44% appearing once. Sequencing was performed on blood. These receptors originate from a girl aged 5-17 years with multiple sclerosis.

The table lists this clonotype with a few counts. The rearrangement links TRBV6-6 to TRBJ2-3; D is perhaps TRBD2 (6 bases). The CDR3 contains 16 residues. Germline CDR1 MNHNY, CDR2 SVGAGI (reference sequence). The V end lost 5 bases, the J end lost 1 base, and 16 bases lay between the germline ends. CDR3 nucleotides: TGTGCCAGCAGTAACCTTATGGGGGGAGGCACAGATACGCAGTATTTT. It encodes CASSNLMGGGTDTQYF.

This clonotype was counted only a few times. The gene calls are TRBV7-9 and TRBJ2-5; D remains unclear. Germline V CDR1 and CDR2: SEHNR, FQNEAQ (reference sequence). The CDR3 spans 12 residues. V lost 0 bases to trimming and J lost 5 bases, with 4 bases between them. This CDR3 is CASSLALETQYF. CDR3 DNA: TGTGCCAGCAGCTTAGCGTTGGAGACCCAGTACTTC.

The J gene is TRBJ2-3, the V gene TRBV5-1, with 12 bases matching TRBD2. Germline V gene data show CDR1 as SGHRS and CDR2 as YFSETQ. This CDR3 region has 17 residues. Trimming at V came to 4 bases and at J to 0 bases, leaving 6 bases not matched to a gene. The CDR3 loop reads CASSRTSGTSSTDTQYF. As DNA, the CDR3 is TGCGCCAGCAGCAGGACTAGCGGGACCTCTAGCACAGATACGCAGTATTTT.

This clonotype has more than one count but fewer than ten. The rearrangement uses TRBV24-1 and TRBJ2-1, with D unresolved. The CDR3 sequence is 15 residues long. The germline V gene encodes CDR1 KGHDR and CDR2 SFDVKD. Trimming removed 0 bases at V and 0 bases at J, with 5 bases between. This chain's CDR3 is CATSDLSSSYNEQFF. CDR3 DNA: TGTGCCACCAGTGATTTGAGTAGCTCCTACAATGAGCAGTTCTTC.

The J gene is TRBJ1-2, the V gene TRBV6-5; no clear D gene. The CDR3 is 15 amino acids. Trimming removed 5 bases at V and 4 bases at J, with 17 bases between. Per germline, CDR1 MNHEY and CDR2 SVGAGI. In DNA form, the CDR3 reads TGTGCCAGCAGTCACGGAGTGGGCAGCCGCTATGGCTACACCTTC. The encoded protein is CASSHGVGSRYGYTF.

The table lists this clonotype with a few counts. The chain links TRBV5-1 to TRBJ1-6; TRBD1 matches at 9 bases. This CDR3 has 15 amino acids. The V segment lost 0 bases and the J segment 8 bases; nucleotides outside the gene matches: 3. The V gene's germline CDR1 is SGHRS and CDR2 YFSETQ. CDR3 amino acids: CASSLDWTGDSPLHF. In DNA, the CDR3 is TGCGCCAGCAGCTTGGACTGGACAGGGGATTCACCCCTCCACTTT.

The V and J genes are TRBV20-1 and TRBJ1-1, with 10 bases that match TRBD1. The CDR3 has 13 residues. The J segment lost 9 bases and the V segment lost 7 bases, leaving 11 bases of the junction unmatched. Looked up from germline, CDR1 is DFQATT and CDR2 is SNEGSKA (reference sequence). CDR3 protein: CSGRTGGVGKAFF. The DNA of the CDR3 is TGCAGTGGTAGGACAGGGGGAGTCGGGAAAGCTTTCTTT.

The CDR3 DNA reads as TGTGCCAGCAGCGTAGAGGGACAGGCCACTGAAGCTTTCTTT. Amino acid sequence: CASSVEGQATEAFF. This chain uses TRBV9 with TRBJ1-1; TRBD1 matches at 8 bases. This CDR3 spans 14 amino acids. Germline V gene lookup returns CDR1 SGDLS and CDR2 YYNGEE. J lost 4 bases, V lost 0 bases, and 2 bases had no gene match. Complete variable domain (other parts from reference TRBV9 and TRBJ1-1): DSGVTQTPKHLITATGQRVTLRCSPRSGDLSVYWYQQSLDQGLQFLIQYYNGEERAKGNILERFSAQQFPDLHSELNLSSLELGDSALYFCASSVEGQATEAFFGQGTRLTVV.

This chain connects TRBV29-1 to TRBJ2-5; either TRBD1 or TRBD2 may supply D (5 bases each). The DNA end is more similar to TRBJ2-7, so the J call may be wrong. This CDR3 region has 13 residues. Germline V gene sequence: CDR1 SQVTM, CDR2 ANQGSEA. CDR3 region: CSVRRDRGYEQYF. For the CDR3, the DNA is TGCAGCGTAAGACGGGACCGGGGCTACGAGCAGTACTTC.

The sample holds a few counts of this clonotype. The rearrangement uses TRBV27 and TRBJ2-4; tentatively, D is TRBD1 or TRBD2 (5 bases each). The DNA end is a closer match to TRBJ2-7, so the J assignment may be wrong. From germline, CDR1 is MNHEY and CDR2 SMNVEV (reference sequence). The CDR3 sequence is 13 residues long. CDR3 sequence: CASRSLGDHEQYF. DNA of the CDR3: TGTGCCAGCAGGTCCCTAGGGGACCACGAGCAGTACTTC.

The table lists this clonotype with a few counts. CDR3 loop: CAISEGTGNTEAFF. CDR3 nucleotide sequence: TGTGCCATCAGTGAGGGGACAGGGAACACTGAAGCTTTCTTT. The J gene is TRBJ1-1, the V gene TRBV10-3, with 8 bases aligning to TRBD1. The junction had 0 bases not matched to a gene; V was cut back by 2 bases and J by 1 base. CDR1 is ENHRY, CDR2 SYGVKD, per germline. This CDR3 has 14 amino acids.

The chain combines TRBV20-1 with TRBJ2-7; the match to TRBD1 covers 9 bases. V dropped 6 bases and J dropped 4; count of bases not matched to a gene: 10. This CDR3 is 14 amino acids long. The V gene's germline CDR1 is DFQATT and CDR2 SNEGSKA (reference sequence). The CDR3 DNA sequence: TGCAGTGCCAATACAGGGACAGGGCCTTACGAGCAGTACTTC. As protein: CSANTGTGPYEQYF.

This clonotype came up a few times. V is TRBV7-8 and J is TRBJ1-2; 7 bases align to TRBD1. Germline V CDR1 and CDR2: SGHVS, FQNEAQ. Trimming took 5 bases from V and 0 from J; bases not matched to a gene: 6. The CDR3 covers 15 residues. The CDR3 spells CASSNRDSTNYGYTF. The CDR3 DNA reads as TGTGCCAGCAGCAACCGGGACAGCACTAACTATGGCTACACCTTC.

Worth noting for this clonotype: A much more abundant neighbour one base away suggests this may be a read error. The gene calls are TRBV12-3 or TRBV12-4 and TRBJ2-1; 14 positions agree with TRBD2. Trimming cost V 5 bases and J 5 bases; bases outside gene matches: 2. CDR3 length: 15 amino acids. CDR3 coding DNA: TGTGCCAGCAGTGCGGGACTAGCGGGAGACAATGAGCAGTTCTTC. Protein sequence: CASSAGLAGDNEQFF.

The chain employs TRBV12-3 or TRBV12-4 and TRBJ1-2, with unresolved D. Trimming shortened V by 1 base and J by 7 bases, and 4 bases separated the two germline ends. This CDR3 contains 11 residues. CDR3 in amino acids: CASSLGFGYTF. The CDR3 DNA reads TGTGCCAGCAGTTTAGGATTTGGCTACACCTTC.

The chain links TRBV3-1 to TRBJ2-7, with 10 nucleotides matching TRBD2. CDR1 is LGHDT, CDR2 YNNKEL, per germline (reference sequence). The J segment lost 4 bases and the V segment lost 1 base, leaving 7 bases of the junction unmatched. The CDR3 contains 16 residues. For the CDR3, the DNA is TGTGCCAGCAGCCAAGGGTCGGGACTAGCGACTTACGAGCAGTACTTC. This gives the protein CASSQGSGLATYEQYF.

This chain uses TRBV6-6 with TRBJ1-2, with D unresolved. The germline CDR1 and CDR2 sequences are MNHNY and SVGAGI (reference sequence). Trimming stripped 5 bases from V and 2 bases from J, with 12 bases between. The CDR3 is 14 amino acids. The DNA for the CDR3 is TGTGCCAGCAGTGACCACAGTCGCAACTATGGCTACACCTTC. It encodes CASSDHSRNYGYTF.

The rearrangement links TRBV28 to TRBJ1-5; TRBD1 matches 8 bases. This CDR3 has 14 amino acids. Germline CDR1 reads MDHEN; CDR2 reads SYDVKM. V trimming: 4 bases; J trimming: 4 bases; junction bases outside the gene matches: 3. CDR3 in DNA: TGTGCCAGCAGTTGGCGACAGGGGAATCAGCCCCAGCATTTT. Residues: CASSWRQGNQPQHF.

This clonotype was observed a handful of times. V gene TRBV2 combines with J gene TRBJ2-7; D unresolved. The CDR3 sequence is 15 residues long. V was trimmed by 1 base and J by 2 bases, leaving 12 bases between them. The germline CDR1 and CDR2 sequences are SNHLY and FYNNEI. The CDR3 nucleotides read TGTGCCAGCAGTGAAGGAGCTTACACCACCTACGAGCAGTACTTC. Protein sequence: CASSEGAYTTYEQYF.

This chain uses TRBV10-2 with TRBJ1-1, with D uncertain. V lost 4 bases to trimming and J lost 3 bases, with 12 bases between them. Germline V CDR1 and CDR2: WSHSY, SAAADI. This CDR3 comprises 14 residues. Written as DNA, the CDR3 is TGCGCCAGCAGTGGTCGGGTTGTCGACACTGAAGCTTTCTTT. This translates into CASSGRVVDTEAFF.

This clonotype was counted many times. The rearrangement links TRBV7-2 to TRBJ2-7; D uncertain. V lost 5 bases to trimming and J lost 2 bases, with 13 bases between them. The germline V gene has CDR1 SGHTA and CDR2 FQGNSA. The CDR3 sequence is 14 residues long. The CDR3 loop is CASSHVDRTYEQYF. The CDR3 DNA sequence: TGTGCCAGCAGCCACGTCGATCGGACCTACGAGCAGTACTTC. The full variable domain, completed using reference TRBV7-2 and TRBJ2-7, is GAGVSQSPSNKVTEKGKDVELRCDPISGHTALYWYRQSLGQGLEFLIYFQGNSAPDKSGLPSDRFSAERTGGSVSTLTIQRTQQEDSAVYLCASSHVDRTYEQYFGPGTRLTVT.

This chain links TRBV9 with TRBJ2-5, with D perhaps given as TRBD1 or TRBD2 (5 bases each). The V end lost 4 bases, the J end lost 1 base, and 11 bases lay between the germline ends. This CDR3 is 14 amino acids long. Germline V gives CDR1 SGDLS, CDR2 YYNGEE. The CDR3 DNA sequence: TGTGCCAGCAGCTCCGGGGCTAGCCAAGAGACCCAGTACTTC. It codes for CASSSGASQETQYF.

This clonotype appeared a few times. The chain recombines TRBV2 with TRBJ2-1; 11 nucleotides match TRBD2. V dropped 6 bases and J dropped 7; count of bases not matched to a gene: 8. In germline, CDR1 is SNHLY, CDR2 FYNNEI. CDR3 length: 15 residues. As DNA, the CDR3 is TGTGCCAGCAGAGCACTAGCGGGAGTTCGGAATGAGCAGTTCTTC. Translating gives CASRALAGVRNEQFF. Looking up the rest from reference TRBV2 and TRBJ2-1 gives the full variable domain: EPEVTQTPSHQVTQMGQEVILRCVPISNHLYFYWYRQILGQKVEFLVSFYNNEISEKSEIFDDQFSVERPDGSNFTLKIRSTKLEDSAMYFCASRALAGVRNEQFFGPGTRLTVL.